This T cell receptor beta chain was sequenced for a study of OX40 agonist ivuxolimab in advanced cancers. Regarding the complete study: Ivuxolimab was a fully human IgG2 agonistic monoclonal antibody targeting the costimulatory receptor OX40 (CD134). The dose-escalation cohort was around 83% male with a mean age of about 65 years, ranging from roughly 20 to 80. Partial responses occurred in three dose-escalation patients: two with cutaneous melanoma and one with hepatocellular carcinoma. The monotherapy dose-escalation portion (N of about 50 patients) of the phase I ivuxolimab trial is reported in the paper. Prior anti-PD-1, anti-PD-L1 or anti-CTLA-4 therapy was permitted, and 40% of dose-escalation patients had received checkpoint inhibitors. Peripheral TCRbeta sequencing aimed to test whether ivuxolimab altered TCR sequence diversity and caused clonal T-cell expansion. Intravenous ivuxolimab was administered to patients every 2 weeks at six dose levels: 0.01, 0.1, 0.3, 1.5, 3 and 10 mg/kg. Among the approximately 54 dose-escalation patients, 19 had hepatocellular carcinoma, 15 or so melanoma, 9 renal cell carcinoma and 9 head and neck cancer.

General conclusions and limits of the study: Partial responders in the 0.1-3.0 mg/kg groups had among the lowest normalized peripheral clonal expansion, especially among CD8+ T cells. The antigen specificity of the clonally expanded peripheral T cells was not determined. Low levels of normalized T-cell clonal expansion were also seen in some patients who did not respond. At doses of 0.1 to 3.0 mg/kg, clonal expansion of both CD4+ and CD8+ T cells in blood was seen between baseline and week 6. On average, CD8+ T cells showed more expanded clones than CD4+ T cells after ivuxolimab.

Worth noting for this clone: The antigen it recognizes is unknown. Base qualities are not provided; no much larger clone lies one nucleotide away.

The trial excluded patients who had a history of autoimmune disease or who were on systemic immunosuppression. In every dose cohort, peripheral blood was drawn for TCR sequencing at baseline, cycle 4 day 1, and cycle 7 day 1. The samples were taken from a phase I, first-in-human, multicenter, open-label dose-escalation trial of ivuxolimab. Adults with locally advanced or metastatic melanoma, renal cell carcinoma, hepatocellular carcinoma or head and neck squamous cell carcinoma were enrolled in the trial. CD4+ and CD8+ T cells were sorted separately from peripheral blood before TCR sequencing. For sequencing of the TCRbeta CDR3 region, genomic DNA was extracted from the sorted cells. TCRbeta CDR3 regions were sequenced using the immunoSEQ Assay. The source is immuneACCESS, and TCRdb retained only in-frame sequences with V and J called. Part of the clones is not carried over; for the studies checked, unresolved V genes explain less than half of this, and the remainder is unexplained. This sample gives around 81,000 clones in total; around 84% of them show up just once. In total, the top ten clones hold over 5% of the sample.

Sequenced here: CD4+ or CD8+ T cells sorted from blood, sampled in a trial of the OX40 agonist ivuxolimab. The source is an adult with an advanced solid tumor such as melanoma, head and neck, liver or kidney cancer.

CDR3 reads: CASSVYGGYNEQFF. The DNA sequence is given as TGTGCCAGTAGTGTGTACGGGGGCTACAATGAGCAGTTCTTC. The rearranged chain carries TRBV19 and TRBJ2-1; a weak D assignment points to TRBD2 (6 bases agree). The germline V gene (reference sequence) yields LNHDA for CDR1 and SQIVND for CDR2. The CDR3 covers 14 residues, taking in both the cysteine and the phenylalanine. The sequence is cut down to CDR3 DNA, 42 bases in frame from base 1. V drops 5 bases and J drops 3 bases, leaving 11 bases in between.